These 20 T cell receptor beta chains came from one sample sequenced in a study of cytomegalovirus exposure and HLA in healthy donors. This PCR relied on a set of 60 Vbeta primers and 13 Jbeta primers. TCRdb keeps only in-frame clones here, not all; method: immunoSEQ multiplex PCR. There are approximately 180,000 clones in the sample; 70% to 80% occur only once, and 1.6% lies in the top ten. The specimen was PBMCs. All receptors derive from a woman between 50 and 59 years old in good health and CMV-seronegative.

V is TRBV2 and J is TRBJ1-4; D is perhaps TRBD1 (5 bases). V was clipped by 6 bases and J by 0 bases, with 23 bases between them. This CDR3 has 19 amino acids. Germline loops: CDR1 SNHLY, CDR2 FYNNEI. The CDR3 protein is CASRDVRGRGIATNEKLFF. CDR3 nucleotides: TGTGCCAGCAGGGACGTAAGAGGACGGGGGATTGCAACTAATGAAAAACTGTTTTTT.

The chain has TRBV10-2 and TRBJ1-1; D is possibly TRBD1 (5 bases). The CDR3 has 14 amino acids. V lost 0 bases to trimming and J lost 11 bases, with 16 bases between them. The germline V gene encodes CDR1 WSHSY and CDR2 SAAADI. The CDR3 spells CASSESGVEMGAFF. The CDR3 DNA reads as TGCGCCAGCAGTGAGTCAGGGGTTGAAATGGGGGCTTTCTTT.

CDR3 nucleotides: TGTGCCACCAGCAGAGGACGGTCAGGGGCTGGAAACACCATATATTTT. Amino acids: CATSRGRSGAGNTIYF. The chain carries TRBV15 and TRBJ1-3; possible D gene TRBD1, 6 bases. Germline V gene sequence: CDR1 LNHNV, CDR2 YYDKDF (reference sequence). V was clipped by 1 base and J by 2 bases, with 12 bases between them. CDR3 length: 16 amino acids.

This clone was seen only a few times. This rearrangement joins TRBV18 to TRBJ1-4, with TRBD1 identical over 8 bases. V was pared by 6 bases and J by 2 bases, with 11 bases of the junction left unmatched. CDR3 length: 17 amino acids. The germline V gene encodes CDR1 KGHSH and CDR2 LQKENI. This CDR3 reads CASSTGPGGRTNEKLFF. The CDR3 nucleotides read TGTGCCAGCTCCACTGGCCCAGGGGGCAGGACTAATGAAAAACTGTTTTTT.

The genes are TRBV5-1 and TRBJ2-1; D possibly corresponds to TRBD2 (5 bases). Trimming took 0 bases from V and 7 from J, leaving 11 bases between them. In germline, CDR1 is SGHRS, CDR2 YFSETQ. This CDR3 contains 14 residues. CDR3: CASSLERTPNEQFF. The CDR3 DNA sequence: TGCGCCAGCAGCTTGGAAAGGACTCCGAATGAGCAGTTCTTC.

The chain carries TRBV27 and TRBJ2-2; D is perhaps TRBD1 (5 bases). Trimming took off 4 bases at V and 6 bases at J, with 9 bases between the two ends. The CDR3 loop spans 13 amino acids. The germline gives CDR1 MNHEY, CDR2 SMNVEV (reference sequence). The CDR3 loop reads CASSSQGSGELFF. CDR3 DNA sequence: TGTGCCAGCAGTTCCCAGGGTTCCGGGGAGCTGTTTTTT.

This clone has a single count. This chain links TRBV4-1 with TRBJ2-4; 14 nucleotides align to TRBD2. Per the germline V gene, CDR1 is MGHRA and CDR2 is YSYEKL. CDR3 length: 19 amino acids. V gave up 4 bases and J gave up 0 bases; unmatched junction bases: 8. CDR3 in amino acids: CASSPQTSGGARAKNIQYF. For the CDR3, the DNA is TGCGCCAGCAGCCCACAGACTAGCGGGGGGGCTAGAGCCAAAAACATTCAGTACTTC.

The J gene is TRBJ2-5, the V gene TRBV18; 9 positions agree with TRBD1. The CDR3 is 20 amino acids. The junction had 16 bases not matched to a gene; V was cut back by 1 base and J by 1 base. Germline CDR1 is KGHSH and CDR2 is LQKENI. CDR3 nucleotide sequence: TGTGCCAGCTCACCACGTTGGAGGGACTCAGGACAGGGGATCCAAGAGACCCAGTACTTC. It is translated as CASSPRWRDSGQGIQETQYF.

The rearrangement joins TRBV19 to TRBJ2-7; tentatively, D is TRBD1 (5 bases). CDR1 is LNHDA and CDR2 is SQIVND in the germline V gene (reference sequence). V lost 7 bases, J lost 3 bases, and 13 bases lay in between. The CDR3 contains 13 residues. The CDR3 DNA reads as TGTGCCAGTACCCCCAGCGACAGCTACGAGCAGTACTTC. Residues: CASTPSDSYEQYF.

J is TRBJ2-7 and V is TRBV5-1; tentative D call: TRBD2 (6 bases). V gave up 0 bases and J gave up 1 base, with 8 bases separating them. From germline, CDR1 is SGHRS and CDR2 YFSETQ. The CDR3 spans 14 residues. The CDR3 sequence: CASSLVGGSYEQYF. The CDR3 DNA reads TGCGCCAGCAGCTTGGTTGGGGGGTCCTACGAGCAGTACTTC.

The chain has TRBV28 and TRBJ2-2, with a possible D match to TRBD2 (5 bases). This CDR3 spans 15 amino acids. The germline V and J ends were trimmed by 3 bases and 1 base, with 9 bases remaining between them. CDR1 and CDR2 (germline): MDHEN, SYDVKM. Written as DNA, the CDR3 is TGTGCCAGCAGTTTGAGTCGGGGGAACACCGGGGAGCTGTTTTTT. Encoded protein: CASSLSRGNTGELFF.

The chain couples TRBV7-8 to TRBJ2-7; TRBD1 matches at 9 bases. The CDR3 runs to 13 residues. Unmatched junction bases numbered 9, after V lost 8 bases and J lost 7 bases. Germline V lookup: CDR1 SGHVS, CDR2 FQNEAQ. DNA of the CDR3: TGTGCCAGCGGCAGGGACAGGGTTGGTGAGCAGTACTTC. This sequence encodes CASGRDRVGEQYF.

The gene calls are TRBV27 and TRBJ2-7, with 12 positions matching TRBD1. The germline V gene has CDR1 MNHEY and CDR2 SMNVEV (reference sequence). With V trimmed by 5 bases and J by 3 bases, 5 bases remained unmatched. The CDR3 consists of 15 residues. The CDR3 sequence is CASSEGTGGYYEQYF. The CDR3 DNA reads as TGTGCCAGCAGTGAAGGGACAGGGGGCTACTACGAGCAGTACTTC.

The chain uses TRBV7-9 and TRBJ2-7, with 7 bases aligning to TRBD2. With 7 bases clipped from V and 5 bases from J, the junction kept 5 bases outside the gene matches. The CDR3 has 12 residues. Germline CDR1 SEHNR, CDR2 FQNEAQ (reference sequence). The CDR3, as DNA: TGTGCCAGCATGGGCGGGAGAAACGAGCAGTACTTC. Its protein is CASMGGRNEQYF. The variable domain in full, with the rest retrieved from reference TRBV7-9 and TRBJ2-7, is DTGVSQNPRHKITKRGQNVTFRCDPISEHNRLYWYRQTLGQGPEFLTYFQNEAQLEKSRLLSDRFSAERPKGSFSTLEIQRTEQGDSAMYLCASMGGRNEQYFGPGTRLTVT.

CDR3: CASSSFAGTGVNTEAFF. DNA of the CDR3: TGTGCCAGCAGTTCTTTCGCAGGGACAGGGGTGAACACTGAAGCTTTCTTT. J is TRBJ1-1 and V is TRBV28, with 10 bases that match TRBD1. Germline V gives CDR1 MDHEN, CDR2 SYDVKM. The trim removed 4 bases at V and 0 bases at J, leaving 8 bases unmatched. The CDR3 is made up of 17 amino acids. The whole variable domain, filled in from reference TRBV28 and TRBJ1-1, reads DVKVTQSSRYLVKRTGEKVFLECVQDMDHENMFWYRQDPGLGLRLIYFSYDVKMKEKGDIPEGYSVSREKKERFSLILESASTNQTSMYLCASSSFAGTGVNTEAFFGQGTRLTVV.

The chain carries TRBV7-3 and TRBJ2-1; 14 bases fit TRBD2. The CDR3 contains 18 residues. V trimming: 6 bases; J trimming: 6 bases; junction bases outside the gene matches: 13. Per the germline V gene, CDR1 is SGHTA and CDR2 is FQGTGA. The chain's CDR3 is CASSQTSGLAGVANEQFF. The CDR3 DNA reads TGTGCCAGCAGTCAGACTTCGGGACTAGCGGGAGTAGCCAATGAGCAGTTCTTC.

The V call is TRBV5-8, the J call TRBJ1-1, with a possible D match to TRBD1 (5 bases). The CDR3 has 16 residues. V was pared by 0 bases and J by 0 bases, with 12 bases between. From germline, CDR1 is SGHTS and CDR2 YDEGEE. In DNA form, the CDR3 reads TGTGCCAGCAGCTTGGTCGGGACGGGGGTGAACACTGAAGCTTTCTTT. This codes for CASSLVGTGVNTEAFF.

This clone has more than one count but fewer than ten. CDR3 sequence: CASSLGTGVDGYTF. CDR3 DNA: TGTGCCAGTAGTCTCGGGACAGGGGTAGATGGCTACACCTTC. The chain has TRBV19 and TRBJ1-2; 10 nucleotides align to TRBD1. The CDR3 runs 14 residues. Germline CDR1 is LNHDA and CDR2 is SQIVND (reference sequence). The V gene end was trimmed by 5 bases and the J gene end by 6 bases; junction bases not matched to a gene: 6.

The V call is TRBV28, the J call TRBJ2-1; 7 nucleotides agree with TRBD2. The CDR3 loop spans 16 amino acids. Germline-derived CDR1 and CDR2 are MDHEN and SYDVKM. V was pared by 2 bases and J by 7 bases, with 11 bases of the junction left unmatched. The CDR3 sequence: CASSLRAAGARNEQFF. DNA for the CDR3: TGTGCCAGCAGTTTACGGGCCGCGGGAGCTAGAAATGAGCAGTTCTTC.

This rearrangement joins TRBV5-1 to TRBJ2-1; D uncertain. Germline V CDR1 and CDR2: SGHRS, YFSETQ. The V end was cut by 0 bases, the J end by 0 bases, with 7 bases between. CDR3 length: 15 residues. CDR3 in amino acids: CASSLDSRSYNEQFF. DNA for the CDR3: TGCGCCAGCAGCTTGGACTCTCGCTCCTACAATGAGCAGTTCTTC. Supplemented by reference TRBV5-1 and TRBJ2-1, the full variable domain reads KAGVTQTPRYLIKTRGQQVTLSCSPISGHRSVSWYQQTPGQGLQFLFEYFSETQRNKGNFPGRFSGRQFSNSRSEMNVSTLELGDSALYLCASSLDSRSYNEQFFGPGTRLTVL.